Presented here are 2 T cell receptor beta chains from one specimen sequenced in a study of blood T cell repertoires in COVID-19 (dated by TCRdb to the early 2020s). The method behind the library was the immunoSEQ multiplex PCR assay. TCRdb obtained this table from immuneACCESS and retained in-frame rearrangements with V and J assigned. These tables miss some clones; where compared with another copy, unresolved V genes account for less than half of the shortfall, and the remainder is unexplained. A total of under 300,000 clones appear in this sample, approximately 85% of them only once. Under 2.5% of the sample lies in the top ten. Specimen: PBMCs or T cells enriched from blood (not recorded which). The receptor source for this set is a woman aged 45-65 years who had recovered from COVID-19.

The V and J genes are TRBV28 and TRBJ1-6; D remains unclear. The germline gives CDR1 MDHEN, CDR2 SYDVKM. Deletions cut 7 bases from V and 8 bases from J, with 9 bases between. CDR3 length equals 12 residues. The CDR3 DNA reads as TGTGCCAGCACCCAGGATTATTCACCCCTCCACTTT. Its translation is CASTQDYSPLHF.

This chain links TRBV6-6 with TRBJ2-7; D not resolved. Per germline, CDR1 MNHNY and CDR2 SVGAGI (reference sequence). The CDR3 consists of 12 residues. The germline V and J ends were trimmed by 2 bases and 6 bases, with 8 bases remaining between them. CDR3 protein: CASSYPLGEQYF. The CDR3 DNA reads TGTGCCAGCAGTTACCCCCTCGGCGAGCAGTACTTC.